Listed here are 17 T cell receptor beta chains from one sample, sequenced in a study of CD8+CD57+ T cells in acquired aplastic anemia. It was genomic DNA that served as the template for profiling TCR beta VDJ and CDR3. Via MiXCR, TCRdb re-called the reads, giving one row per CDR3 protein. Counted here are around 170,000 distinct CDR3 sequences, approximately 60% occurring once; the ten biggest clones make up under 50%. The sequencing sample was made of sorted CD4+, CD8+, or CD8+CD57+ T cells (not recorded which) from PBMCs. These receptors were taken from a human donor in good health.

The chain carries TRBV7-8 and TRBJ1-4; D gene uncertain. Germline V gene sequence: CDR1 SGHVS, CDR2 FQNEAQ. V was clipped by 2 bases and J by 4 bases, with 8 bases between them. This CDR3 spans 14 amino acids. CDR3 protein: CASSLYTDNEKLFF. CDR3 bases: TGTGCCAGCAGCTTATACACGGATAATGAAAAACTGTTTTTT.

The chain joins TRBV29-1 to TRBJ1-4; no clear D. The CDR3 contains 13 residues. Per germline, CDR1 SQVTM and CDR2 ANQGSEA. Trimming stripped 5 bases from V and 2 bases from J, with 9 bases between. The CDR3 nucleotides are TGCAGCGTTCGATCTAGCACTAATGAAAAACTGTTTTTT. This sequence encodes CSVRSSTNEKLFF.

This clonotype was counted only a few times. The chain recombines TRBV15 with TRBJ2-1; 10 bases map to TRBD2. Germline V gene data show CDR1 as LNHNV and CDR2 as YYDKDF (reference sequence). V was clipped by 5 bases and J by 5 bases; unmatched bases: 9. This CDR3 comprises 16 residues. CDR3 sequence (DNA): TGTGCCACCAGCTGGCCGGGACTAGCGCAGAACAATGAGCAGTTCTTC. It is translated as CATSWPGLAQNNEQFF.

On this clonotype itself: Because it lacks the conserved phenylalanine or tryptophan at the end, this CDR3 is likely a read error. The chain combines TRBV27 with TRBJ2-7; 7 nucleotides line up with TRBD2. The CDR3 sequence is 14 residues long. V gave up 8 bases and J gave up 4 bases; unmatched junction bases: 11. The germline CDR1 and CDR2 sequences are MNHEY and SMNVEV (reference sequence). As DNA, the CDR3 is TGTGCCAGCGCCTGGGGCCTAGCGGAGTACGAGCAGTACCTC. Translated: CASAWGLAEYEQYL.

The rearrangement links TRBV15 to TRBJ2-5, with 9 positions matching TRBD1. The DNA matches TRBJ2-7 better at its end, which makes the J call doubtful. This CDR3 contains 15 residues. Germline-derived CDR1 and CDR2 are LNHNV and YYDKDF (reference sequence). As DNA, the CDR3 is TGTGCCACCAGTCCGGGACAGGGAACCCCATACGAGCAGTACTTC. Its protein product is CATSPGQGTPYEQYF.

CDR3 region: CSVQYSGNTIYF. CDR3 nucleotide sequence: TGCAGCGTACAGTACTCTGGAAACACCATATATTTT. The gene calls are TRBV29-1 and TRBJ1-3, with D hard to call. V was shortened by 6 bases and J by 0 bases, with 6 bases between the two germline ends. The CDR3 is made up of 12 amino acids. Per the germline V gene, CDR1 is SQVTM and CDR2 is ANQGSEA.

V usage is TRBV7-3 and J usage is TRBJ2-2; no reliable D call. The CDR3 is 14 residues long. Trimming stripped 5 bases from V and 1 base from J, with 8 bases between. Germline CDR1 reads SGHTA; CDR2 reads FQGTGA. CDR3 DNA: TGTGCCAGCAGCCTCCCAGGGAACACCGGGGAGCTGTTTTTT. This encodes CASSLPGNTGELFF.

This clonotype has a handful of counts. The rearrangement links TRBV6-6 to TRBJ2-2; the match to TRBD2 covers 11 bases. V was clipped by 6 bases and J by 8 bases; unmatched bases: 20. This CDR3 region has 19 residues. Germline V gene lookup returns CDR1 MNHNY and CDR2 SVGAGI (reference sequence). The CDR3 DNA sequence: TGTGCCAGCAGCCTAGGGAAATTAGCGGGAGGGCCGGAGACTGGGGAGCTGTTTTTT. Translated, it gives CASSLGKLAGGPETGELFF.

This chain joins TRBV7-2 and TRBJ2-7; D tentatively fits TRBD1 or TRBD2 (5 bases each). V lost 2 bases and J 0 bases, leaving 11 bases between the germline ends. Germline V gene sequence: CDR1 SGHTA, CDR2 FQGNSA. The CDR3 totals 15 residues. This CDR3 reads CASSLSGAASYEQYF. CDR3 nucleotide sequence: TGTGCCAGCAGCTTATCCGGGGCGGCCTCCTACGAGCAGTACTTC.

This chain connects TRBV7-3 to TRBJ1-1, with a tentative D call TRBD1 (6 bases). The CDR3 totals 14 residues. CDR1 and CDR2 from the germline V gene are SGHTA and FQGTGA. V was clipped by 2 bases and J by 1 base, with 8 bases between them. Written as DNA, the CDR3 is TGTGCCAGCAGCTTACAGGGACAGAACACTGAAGCTTTCTTT. This translates into CASSLQGQNTEAFF. The full variable domain, completed using reference TRBV7-3 and TRBJ1-1, is GAGVSQTPSNKVTEKGKYVELRCDPISGHTALYWYRQSLGQGPEFLIYFQGTGAADDSGLPNDRFFAVRPEGSVSTLKIQRTERGDSAVYLCASSLQGQNTEAFFGQGTRLTVV.

The CDR3 nucleotides read TGTGCCACCAGCACCGAGATTTCTGACCTTAACTATGGCTACACCTTC. As protein: CATSTEISDLNYGYTF. The rearrangement links TRBV15 to TRBJ1-2; D ambiguous. This CDR3 contains 16 residues. The germline V gene encodes CDR1 LNHNV and CDR2 YYDKDF (reference sequence). The ends were cut back, 4 bases at V and 1 base at J, with 16 bases in the middle.

Ten or more counts support this clonotype. This chain uses TRBV9 with TRBJ2-5, with no clear D. The CDR3 totals 15 residues. Germline V gene lookup returns CDR1 SGDLS and CDR2 YYNGEE. Trimming took 0 bases from V and 5 from J, leaving 14 bases between them. The CDR3 region is CASSVGAAAGETQYF. The CDR3 DNA reads as TGTGCCAGCAGCGTAGGGGCGGCTGCTGGGGAGACCCAGTACTTC. The whole variable domain, remainder taken from reference TRBV9 and TRBJ2-5, is DSGVTQTPKHLITATGQRVTLRCSPRSGDLSVYWYQQSLDQGLQFLIQYYNGEERAKGNILERFSAQQFPDLHSELNLSSLELGDSALYFCASSVGAAAGETQYFGPGTRLLVL.

As for this clonotype: A read error may be the cause here, since a much bigger clone is one base away. The gene calls are TRBV3-2 and TRBJ1-5; TRBD1 is the table's D call and was not checked against the DNA. TRBV3-2 is flagged as a pseudogene. This CDR3 has 12 amino acids. CDR3 nucleotides: TGTGCCATCAGCCGACAGGGTGGGTTTTGGCATTTT. This codes for CAISRQGGFWHF.

This clonotype was picked up one time. The V gene is TRBV7-8, the J gene TRBJ2-7, with D tentatively TRBD1 (7 bases). Trimming shortened V by 5 bases and J by 1 base, and 15 bases separated the two germline ends. CDR1 SGHVS and CDR2 FQNEAQ come from the germline V gene. This CDR3 is 15 amino acids long. CDR3: CASSRGTASSYEQYF. The DNA for the CDR3 is TGTGCCAGCAGCCGGGGGACAGCTAGTTCCTACGAGCAGTACTTC.

As concerns this clonotype: One end of the junction is discordant with germline, which a read error may explain. The chain has TRBV7-8 and TRBJ2-7; 10 positions agree with TRBD2. Germline loops: CDR1 SGHVS, CDR2 FQNEAQ. The CDR3 covers 14 residues. CDR3 residues: CASSLVLAGDEQYF. The CDR3 nucleotides are TGTGCTAGCAGCTTAGTCCTAGCGGGAGACGAGCAGTACTTC.

This clonotype was detected ten times or more. V usage is TRBV7-9 and J usage is TRBJ2-5; 7 bases are shared with TRBD1. With V trimmed by 2 bases and J by 2 bases, 11 bases remained unmatched. CDR3 size: 17 residues. Germline loops: CDR1 SEHNR, CDR2 FQNEAQ (reference sequence). The CDR3: CASSLSYFGTAQETQYF. CDR3 nucleotide sequence: TGTGCCAGCAGCTTATCTTATTTCGGGACAGCTCAAGAGACCCAGTACTTC.

The J gene is TRBJ1-1, the V gene TRBV15; 7 bases align to TRBD1. V trimming: 3 bases; J trimming: 1 base; junction bases outside the gene matches: 2. Germline V CDR1 and CDR2: LNHNV, YYDKDF (reference sequence). The length of the CDR3 is 14 residues. CDR3 amino acids: CATSRGTENTEAFF. The CDR3 nucleotides read TGTGCCACCAGCAGGGGGACAGAGAACACTGAAGCTTTCTTT.